This T cell receptor beta chain is from a study of cytomegalovirus exposure and HLA in healthy donors (TCRdb year 2017). For the study in its entirety: According to an earlier analysis of 587 of the donors, about 179 million T cells yielded 100 million or so unique TCR beta sequences and around 280 Gb of sequence data. Of the roughly 400 genotyped donors, 65% to 90% were placed in the genetic ancestry cluster associated with self-reported Caucasian donors. On average, over 200,000 unique TCR beta nucleotide sequences were sequenced per donor among more than 350 genotyped donors of the cohort, with roughly 18% of those sequences being non-productive. An early release that covered approximately 600 HLA-typed donors contained approximately 320 gigabases of sequencing data and tens of millions of unique TCR sequences. All discovery cohort repertoires had been generated using a single sequencing platform. The T cell repertoires of some 700 subjects were profiled by immunosequencing and related to cytomegalovirus serostatus. Both class I and class II loci were covered by HLA typing, at four-digit resolution. A later analysis re-analyzed previously published TCR beta repertoires from roughly 600 donors and added high-resolution HLA genotyping to study TCR occurrence patterns. Typing coverage varied by locus: 629-630 donors for A, B, C, DRB1 and DQB1; approximately 520 for DQA1; around 570 for DPA1; 450 to 480 for DPB1. Roughly 5 DR-DQ haplotypes were handled as single units for association and clustering, since linkage in the cohort was strong. Alongside the repertoire data, information on donor age, sex, ethnicity and CMV serostatus was compiled. In a later genetic analysis, genome-wide SNP genotypes for about three fifths of the roughly 670 donors were used, and that subset was treated as a discovery cohort. In addition to the first cohort of around 670 subjects, a separate validation cohort of 100 to 150 different subjects was used. The study aimed to test whether signatures of past pathogen exposure could be identified by cataloging public T cell receptors. Rather than drawing on any new phenotypic data, the later analysis identified candidate immune exposures from TCR beta sequences and the way those sequences occurred across donors. An earlier analysis of several hundred of the donors used high-throughput TCR beta sequencing to judge whether each TCR beta V gene segment behaved as functional or pseudogenic. The study combined high-throughput TCR immunosequencing, statistical association of individual TCRs with disease status, and machine learning to predict cytomegalovirus infection status. Findings and caveats that apply to the study as a whole: In vitro tests confirmed that three of the cytomegalovirus-associated TCR beta chains recognize cytomegalovirus antigens. In a later analysis, most CMV-associated TCR beta chains were found to appear HLA-restricted, with HLA associations seemingly driven largely by CMV exposure. CMV serostatus was the only immune exposure information available for the cohort. Linkage disequilibrium might explain the correlated functional status among segregating V segments, but an unknown experimental factor could not be ruled out. V-gene and J-gene trimming of TCR beta chains was associated with a missense DCLRE1C variant in a later genetic analysis, and the association was replicated in an independent cohort. Sequencing depth was assumed to be roughly uniform across donors in the presence/absence analyses, though that assumption may not hold. A further reported finding was that TCR beta sequences accurately predicted the HLA-A and HLA-B alleles for most subjects in the first cohort. A group of highly shared sequence variants was considered likely to be a technical artifact of the sequencing pipeline. Because some donors lacked HLA typing at each locus, the association tests relied only on the typed subset. Compared with equally common non-associated chains, HLA-associated TCR beta chains in a later analysis were more clonally expanded and had lower generation probabilities. Across donors, most TCR sequences were observed very rarely, whereas some public TCRs were present in many individuals. Because counts were too low, about 15 rarely observed V segments, including chromosome 9 orphons, were left out of the earlier analysis of 587 of the donors. Because the 87-base-pair reads could not distinguish some IMGT-functional V segments, including TRBV6-2 and TRBV6-3, those segments were excluded. An earlier analysis of approximately 570 of the donors showed that most TCR beta V segments appeared in productive rearrangements either about 87% or about 30% of the time, which broadly matched IMGT annotations. When HLA alleles, especially DR and DQ, strongly co-occurred, attributing TCR associations to individual alleles was difficult. The authors suggested that the approach could potentially be extended to other disease states and immunological phenotypes. In the study, about 150 TCR beta chains were listed as associated with cytomegalovirus. A later genetic analysis reported fewer N-insertions in productive TCRs among donors in an Asian-associated ancestry cluster than the roughly 640-donor mean. In a later analysis, the rate of TCR association differed among HLA loci, with DRB1 alleles having the most associated TCRs and HLA-C alleles having the fewest. The classifier was reported to diagnose cytomegalovirus status with high specificity and sensitivity in both the original cohort and the validation cohort. According to a later analysis, parvovirus B19, influenza, CMV and Epstein-Barr virus appeared linked to several top co-occurrence clusters. Specific HLA alleles were associated with 15,000 to 20,000 TCR beta sequences at a false discovery rate of 0.05 in a later analysis. This cohort had only TCR beta chains sequenced, and the lack of alpha or paired-chain data limited which features could be detected.

The protocol used for the library was the immunoSEQ multiplex PCR assay. A mixture of 60 forward primers for TCR Vbeta segments and 13 reverse primers for TCR Jbeta segments was used in the multiplex PCR. Amplification of the CDR3 region of rearranged TCR beta genes was performed with a multiplex PCR assay on genomic DNA. On the Illumina HiSeq System, the amplified TCR beta libraries were sequenced as 87-base-pair reads. The original methods were these. A later analysis tallied about 77 million unique TCR beta chains across the 660 or so repertoires, and some 10 million of those chains were shared by two or more donors. Raw reads were error-corrected and collapsed into unique sequences by a nearest-neighbor algorithm in which closely related sequences were merged to remove PCR and sequencing errors. To assign V, D and J gene segments, CDR3 sequences were aligned to IMGT reference sequences. For a sequence to be retained, at least a six-nucleotide match to both a V gene segment and a J gene segment was required. Rearrangements were called productive when the CDR3 lacked stop codons and stayed in frame with V and J; all others were non-productive. CDR3 was defined by IMGT convention, running from the second conserved V-encoded cysteine to the conserved J-encoded phenylalanine. Sequences without an unambiguous match to a single V gene segment were excluded from the earlier analysis of about 600 of the donors. In an earlier analysis of a few hundred of the donors, V segments were called functional above 56.7% productive rearrangements and were called segregating when the between-donor standard deviation exceeded 5%. A statistical classification framework was built to diagnose cytomegalovirus status from the catalog of TCR beta chain sequences. In a later analysis, V and J genes were assigned by comparing TCR nucleotide sequences against IMGT/GENE-DB human TR gene sequences. A later analysis assigned CDR3 sequences and most-parsimonious VDJ recombination scenarios with the TCRdist pipeline. In a later analysis, each TCR beta chain was defined by its CDR3 amino acid sequence together with its V-gene family, and reads lacking a unique V-gene family were excluded. As a way to deal with suspected cross-contamination and a sequencing artifact, a later analysis dropped 592 nucleotide sequences that were highly shared and had low generation probability. A later analysis calculated a clonal expansion index for each public chain from normalized within-repertoire ranks of inferred template counts. Generation probabilities in a later analysis came from a VDJ recombination model fitted to out-of-frame rearrangements, and those results were checked against IGoR. In a later analysis, TCR-TCR, TCR-HLA and TCR-CMV co-occurrence was scored with hypergeometric tests, and a repertoire-size bias correction was applied to TCR pairs. To estimate false discovery rates, a later analysis permuted the HLA or CMV assignments 20 times. In a later analysis, co-occurring TCRs were grouped using DBSCAN, with TCRdist sequence similarity added in when clustering inside HLA-allele-positive subsets. Repertoires with fewer than 30,000 or more than 120,000 public chains, plus five repertoires with anomalous nucleotide sharing, were excluded from co-occurrence clustering. TCRdb mirrors the immuneACCESS table, restricted to in-frame sequences. Some clones are absent from its copies; in checked studies, under half trace to an unresolved V gene, and the reason for the others is unknown. The DNA was the basis for D and trimming; V, J and clone size are from that table. This sample is represented by 150,000 to 200,000 clones; roughly 88% of them were singletons. Of the sample, over 1.5% falls within the top ten clones.

The cohort comprised approximately 700 healthy bone marrow donors. At the time of sampling, all cohort members were nominally healthy, though unrecorded immune exposures were likely present. The donor was CMV seronegative and was included in the group of under 450 seronegative cohort members. A peripheral blood sample was collected from each donor, and TCR beta sequencing was performed on peripheral blood mononuclear cells. The Qiagen DNeasy Blood Extraction Kit was used to extract genomic DNA from the blood cell samples. The junction shows trimming of 1 base on V and 0 bases on J, plus 16 bases between the germline ends. The CDR3 goes from the cysteine to the phenylalanine over 18 residues. Here the CDR3 DNA is all that survives: 54 bases in frame from base 1. Per the germline V gene (reference sequence), SEHNR is the CDR1 and FQNEAQ is the CDR2. Worth noting for this clone: Its antigen remains undetermined. Base qualities are missing; no much larger clone stands one base away.

This receptor chain uses TRBV7-9 and TRBJ1-5; TRBD1 is a weak D gene call, 6 bases matching. The receptor was derived from a young woman in good health and CMV-seronegative. Sequencing used PBMCs. The nucleotide sequence reads as follows: TGTGCCAGCAGCTTAGGCAGGGGCCCTCCCTATAGCAATCAGCCCCAGCATTTT. It is translated as CASSLGRGPPYSNQPQHF. The full variable domain, with segments outside the CDR3 supplied by the reference TRBV7-9 and TRBJ1-5 proteins, appears as DTGVSQNPRHKITKRGQNVTFRCDPISEHNRLYWYRQTLGQGPEFLTYFQNEAQLEKSRLLSDRFSAERPKGSFSTLEIQRTEQGDSAMYLCASSLGRGPPYSNQPQHFGDGTRLSIL.